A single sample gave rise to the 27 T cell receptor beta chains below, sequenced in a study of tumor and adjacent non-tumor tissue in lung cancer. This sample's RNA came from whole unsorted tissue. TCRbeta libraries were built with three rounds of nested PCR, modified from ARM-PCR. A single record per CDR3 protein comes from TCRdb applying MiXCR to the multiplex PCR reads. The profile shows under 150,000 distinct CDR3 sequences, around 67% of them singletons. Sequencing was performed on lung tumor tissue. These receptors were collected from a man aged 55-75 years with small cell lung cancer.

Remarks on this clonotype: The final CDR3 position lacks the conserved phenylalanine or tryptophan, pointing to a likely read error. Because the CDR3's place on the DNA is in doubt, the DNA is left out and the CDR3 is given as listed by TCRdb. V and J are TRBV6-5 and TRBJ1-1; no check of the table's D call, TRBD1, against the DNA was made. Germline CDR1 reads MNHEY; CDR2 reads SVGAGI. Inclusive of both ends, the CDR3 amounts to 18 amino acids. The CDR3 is CASSYIGMTGGEVTEAVL.

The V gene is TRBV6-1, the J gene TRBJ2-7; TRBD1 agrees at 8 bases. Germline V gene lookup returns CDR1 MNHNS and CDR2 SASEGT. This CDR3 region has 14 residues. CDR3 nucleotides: TGTGCCAGCAGCGAAGCATGGACAGGGTTCGAGTGGTATGTC. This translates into CASSEAWTGFEWYV.

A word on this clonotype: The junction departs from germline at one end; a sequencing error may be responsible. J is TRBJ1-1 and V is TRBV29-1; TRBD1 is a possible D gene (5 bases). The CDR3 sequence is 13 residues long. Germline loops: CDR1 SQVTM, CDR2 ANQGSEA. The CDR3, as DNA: TGCAGCGTTCAGACGACAGCGAACACTGAAGTTTTCTTT. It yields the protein CSVQTTANTEVFF.

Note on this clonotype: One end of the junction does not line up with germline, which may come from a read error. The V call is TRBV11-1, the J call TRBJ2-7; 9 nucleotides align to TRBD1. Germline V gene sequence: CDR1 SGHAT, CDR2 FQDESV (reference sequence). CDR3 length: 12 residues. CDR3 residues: CASSGQGRVHYF. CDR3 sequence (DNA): TGTGCTAGCAGCGGACAGGGGCGCGTGCACTACTTC.

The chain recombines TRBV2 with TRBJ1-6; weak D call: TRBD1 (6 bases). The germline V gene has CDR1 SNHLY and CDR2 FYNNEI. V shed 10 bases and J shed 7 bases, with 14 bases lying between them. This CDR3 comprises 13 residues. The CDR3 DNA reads TGTGCCACAGTCTACAGGGCCAATTCACCCCTCCACTTT. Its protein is CATVYRANSPLHF.

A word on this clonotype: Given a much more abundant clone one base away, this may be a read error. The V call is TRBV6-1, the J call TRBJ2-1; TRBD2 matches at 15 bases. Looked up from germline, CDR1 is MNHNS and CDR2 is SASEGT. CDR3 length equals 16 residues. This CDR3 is CVSSGGLAGGYNEQFF. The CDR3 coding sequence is TGTGTCAGCAGTGGGGGACTAGCGGGAGGTTACAATGAGCAGTTCTTC.

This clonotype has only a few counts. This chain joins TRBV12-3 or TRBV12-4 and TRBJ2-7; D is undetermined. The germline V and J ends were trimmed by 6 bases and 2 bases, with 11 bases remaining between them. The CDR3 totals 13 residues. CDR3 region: CASRDLPAYEQYV. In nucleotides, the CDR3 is TGTGCCAGCAGGGACCTCCCCGCCTACGAGCAGTACGTC.

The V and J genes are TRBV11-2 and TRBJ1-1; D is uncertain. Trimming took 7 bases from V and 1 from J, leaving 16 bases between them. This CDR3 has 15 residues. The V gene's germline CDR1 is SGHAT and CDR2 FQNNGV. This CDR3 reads CASNIPGAKNTEAFF. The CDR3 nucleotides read TGTGCCAGCAACATACCCGGTGCAAAGAACACTGAAGCTTTCTTT.

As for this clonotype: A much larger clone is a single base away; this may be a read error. CDR3 nucleotide sequence: TGTGCCAGCAGCTTACAGGCGGCGCGCGGCATTCAGTACTTC. Translated: CASSLQAARGIQYF. The chain carries TRBV5-4 and TRBJ2-4; maybe TRBD1 (5 bases). Germline V gene data show CDR1 as SGHNT and CDR2 as YYREEE (reference sequence). V shed 2 bases and J shed 9 bases, with 15 bases lying between them. This CDR3 comprises 14 residues.

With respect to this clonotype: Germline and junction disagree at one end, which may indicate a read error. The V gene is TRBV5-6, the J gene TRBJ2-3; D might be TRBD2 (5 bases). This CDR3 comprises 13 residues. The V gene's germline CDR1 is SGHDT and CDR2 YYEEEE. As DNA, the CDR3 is TGTGTCAGCTCTGTGAGGGAGACAGATACGCAGTATTTT. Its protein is CVSSVRETDTQYF. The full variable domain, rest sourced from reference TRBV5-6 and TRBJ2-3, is DAGVTQSPTHLIKTRGQQVTLRCSPKSGHDTVSWYQQALGQGPQFIFQYYEEEERQRGNFPDRFSGHQFPNYSSELNVNALLLGDSALYLCVSSVRETDTQYFGPGTRLTVL.

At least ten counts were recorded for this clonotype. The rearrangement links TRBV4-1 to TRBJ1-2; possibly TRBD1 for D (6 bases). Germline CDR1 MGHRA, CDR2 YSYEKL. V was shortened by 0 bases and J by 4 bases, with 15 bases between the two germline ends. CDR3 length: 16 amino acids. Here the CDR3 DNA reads TGCGCCAGCAGCCAAGATCAAGCTCGACAGGCCTATGGCTACACCTTC. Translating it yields CASSQDQARQAYGYTF.

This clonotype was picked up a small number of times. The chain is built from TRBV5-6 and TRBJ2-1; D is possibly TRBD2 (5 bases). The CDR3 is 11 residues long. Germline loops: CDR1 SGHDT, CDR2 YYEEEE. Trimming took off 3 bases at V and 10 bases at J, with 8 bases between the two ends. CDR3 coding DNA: TGTGCCAGCAGCTGGAGGCGGGAGCAGTTCTTC. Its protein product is CASSWRREQFF.

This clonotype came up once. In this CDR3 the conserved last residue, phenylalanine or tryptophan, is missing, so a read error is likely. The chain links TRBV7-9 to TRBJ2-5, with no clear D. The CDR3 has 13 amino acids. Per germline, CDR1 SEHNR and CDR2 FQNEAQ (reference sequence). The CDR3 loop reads CVSRRPPQEAQYI. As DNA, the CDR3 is TGTGTCAGCAGAAGGCCCCCCCAAGAGGCCCAGTACATC.

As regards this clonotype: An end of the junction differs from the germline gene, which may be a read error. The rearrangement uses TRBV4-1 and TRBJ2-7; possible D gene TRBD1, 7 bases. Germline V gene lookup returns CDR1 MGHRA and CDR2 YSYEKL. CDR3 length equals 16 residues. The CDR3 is CSSSQEAGQRYYEQYF. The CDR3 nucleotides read TGCTCCAGCAGCCAAGAGGCGGGACAGAGGTACTACGAGCAGTACTTC.

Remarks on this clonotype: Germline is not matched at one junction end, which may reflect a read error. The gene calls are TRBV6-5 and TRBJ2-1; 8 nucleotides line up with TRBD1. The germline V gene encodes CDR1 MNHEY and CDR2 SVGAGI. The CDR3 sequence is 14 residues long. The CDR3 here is CAGSRQGSYNGQFF. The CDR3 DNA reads TGTGCCGGTAGTCGACAGGGGTCCTACAATGGGCAGTTCTTC.

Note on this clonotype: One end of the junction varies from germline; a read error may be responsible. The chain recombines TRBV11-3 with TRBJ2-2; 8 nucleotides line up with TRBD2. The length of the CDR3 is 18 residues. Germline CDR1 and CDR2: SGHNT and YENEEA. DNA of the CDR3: TGTGCCAGCAGCTTAGACTCGGCGGGAGGAGGCAACAGCGGGGAGCTGTTTTTT. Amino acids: CASSLDSAGGGNSGELFF.

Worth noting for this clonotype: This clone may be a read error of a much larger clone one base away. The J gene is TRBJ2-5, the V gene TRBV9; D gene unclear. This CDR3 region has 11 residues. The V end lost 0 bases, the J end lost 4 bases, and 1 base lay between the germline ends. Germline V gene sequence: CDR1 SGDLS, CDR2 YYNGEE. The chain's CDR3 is CASSVVETQYF. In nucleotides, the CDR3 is TGTGCCAGCAGCGTAGTAGAGACCCAGTACTTC.

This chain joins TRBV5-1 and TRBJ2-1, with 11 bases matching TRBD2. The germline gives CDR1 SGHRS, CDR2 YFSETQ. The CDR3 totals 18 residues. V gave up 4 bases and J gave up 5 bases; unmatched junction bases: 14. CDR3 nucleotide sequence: TGCGCCAGCAGCCTGGGACTAGCGGAAGAGAAATTGCACAATGAGCAGTTCTTC. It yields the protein CASSLGLAEEKLHNEQFF.

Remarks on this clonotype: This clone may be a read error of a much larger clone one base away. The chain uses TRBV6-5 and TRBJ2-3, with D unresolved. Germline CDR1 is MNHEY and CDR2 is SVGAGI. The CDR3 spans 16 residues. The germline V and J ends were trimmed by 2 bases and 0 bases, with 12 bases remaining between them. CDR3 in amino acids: CASSYLPLLSTDTQYF. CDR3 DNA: TGTGCCAGCAGTTACCTGCCACTCTTGAGCACAGATACGCAGTATTTT.

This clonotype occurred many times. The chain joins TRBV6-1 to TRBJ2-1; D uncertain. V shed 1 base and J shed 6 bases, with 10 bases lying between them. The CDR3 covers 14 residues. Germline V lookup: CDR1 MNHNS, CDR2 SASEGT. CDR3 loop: CASSEVSSGNEQFF. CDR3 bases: TGTGCCAGCAGTGAAGTGAGCAGTGGCAATGAGCAGTTCTTC.

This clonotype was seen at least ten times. CDR3 in amino acids: CSAREDKDSLNQPQHF. In nucleotides, the CDR3 is TGCAGTGCTAGAGAAGACAAGGACAGCCTCAATCAGCCCCAGCATTTT. This rearrangement joins TRBV20-1 to TRBJ1-5, with D maybe TRBD1 (6 bases). Germline V gene sequence: CDR1 DFQATT, CDR2 SNEGSKA (reference sequence). This CDR3 comprises 16 residues. V was cut by 0 bases and J by 3 bases, with 15 bases left in between.

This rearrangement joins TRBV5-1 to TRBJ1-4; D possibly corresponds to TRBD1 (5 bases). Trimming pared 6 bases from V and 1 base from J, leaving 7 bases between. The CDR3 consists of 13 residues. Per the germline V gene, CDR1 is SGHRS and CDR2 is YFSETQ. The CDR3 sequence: CASMGGTNEKLFF. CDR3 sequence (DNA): TGCGCCAGCATGGGGGGAACTAATGAAAAACTGTTTTTT.

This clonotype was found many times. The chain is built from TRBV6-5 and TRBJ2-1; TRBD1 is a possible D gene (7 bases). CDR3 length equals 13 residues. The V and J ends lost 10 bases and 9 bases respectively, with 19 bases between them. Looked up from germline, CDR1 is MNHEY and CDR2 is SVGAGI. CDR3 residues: CATSGTPGGEQFF. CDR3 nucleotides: TGTGCCACTTCAGGGACTCCAGGGGGTGAGCAGTTCTTC.

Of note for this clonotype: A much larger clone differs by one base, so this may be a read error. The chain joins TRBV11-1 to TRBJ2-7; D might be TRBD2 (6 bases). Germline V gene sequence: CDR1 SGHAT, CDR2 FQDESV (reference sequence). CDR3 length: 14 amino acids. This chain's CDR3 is CVSSLWDFSYEQYF. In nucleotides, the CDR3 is TGTGTCAGCAGCTTATGGGACTTCTCCTACGAGCAGTACTTC.

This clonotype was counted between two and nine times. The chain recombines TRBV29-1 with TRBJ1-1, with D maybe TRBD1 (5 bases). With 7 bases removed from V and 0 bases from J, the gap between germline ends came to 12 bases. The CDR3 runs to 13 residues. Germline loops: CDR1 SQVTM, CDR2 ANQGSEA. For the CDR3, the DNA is TGCAGCGCCGCGACAGAGCTGAACACTGAAGCTTTCTTT. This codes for CSAATELNTEAFF.

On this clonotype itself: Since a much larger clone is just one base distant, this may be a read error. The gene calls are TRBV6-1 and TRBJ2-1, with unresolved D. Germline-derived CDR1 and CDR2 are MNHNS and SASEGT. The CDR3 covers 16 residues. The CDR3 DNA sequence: TGTGCCAGCTGTGAACTGTACGGGCGAACCTGGGATGAGCAGTTCTTC. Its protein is CASCELYGRTWDEQFF.

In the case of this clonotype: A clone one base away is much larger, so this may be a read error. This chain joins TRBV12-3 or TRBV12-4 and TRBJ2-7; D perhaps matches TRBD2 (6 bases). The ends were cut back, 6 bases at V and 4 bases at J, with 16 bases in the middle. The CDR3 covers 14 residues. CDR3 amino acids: CASSLLVGTYEQYV. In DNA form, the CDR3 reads TGTGCCAGCAGCCTGTTAGTCGGGACTTACGAGCAGTACGTC.